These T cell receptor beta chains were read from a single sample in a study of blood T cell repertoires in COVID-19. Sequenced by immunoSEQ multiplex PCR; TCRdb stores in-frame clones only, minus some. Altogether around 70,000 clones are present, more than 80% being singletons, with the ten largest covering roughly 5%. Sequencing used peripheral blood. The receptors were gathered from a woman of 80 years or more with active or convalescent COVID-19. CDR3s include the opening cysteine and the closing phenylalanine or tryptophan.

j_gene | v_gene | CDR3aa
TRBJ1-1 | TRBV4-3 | CASSPGGPLGAFF
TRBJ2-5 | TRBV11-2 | CASSSPGSWETQYF
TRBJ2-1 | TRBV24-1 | CATSDLTANSYNEQFF
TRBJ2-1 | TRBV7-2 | CASSLGFSGASYNEQFF
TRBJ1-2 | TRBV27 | CASSPRVSNYGYTF
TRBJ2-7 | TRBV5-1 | CASSLLAGGGEQYF
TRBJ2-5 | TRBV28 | CASSSYRGQKETQYF
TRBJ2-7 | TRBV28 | CASSFGHPGQSSYEQYF
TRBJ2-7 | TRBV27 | CASSYLSGSSYEQYF
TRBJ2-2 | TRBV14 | CASKQGRTGELFF
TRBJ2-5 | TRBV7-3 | CASSSDRASETQYF
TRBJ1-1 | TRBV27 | CASSPRILNTEAFF
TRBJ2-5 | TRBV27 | CASQRGSGGQETQYF
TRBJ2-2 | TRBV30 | CAWSVSGKGTGELFF
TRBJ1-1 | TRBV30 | CASGPGQGLNTEAFF
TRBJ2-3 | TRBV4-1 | CASSQVLSGSGVDTQYF
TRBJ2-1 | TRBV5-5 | CASSRPGGSYNEQFF
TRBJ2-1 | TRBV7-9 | CASSLILAGSNEQFF
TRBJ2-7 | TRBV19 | CASSPGGGQYEQYF
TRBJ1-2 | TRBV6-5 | CASRSRDRGGGYTF
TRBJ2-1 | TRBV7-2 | CASSSHPGTGNEQFF
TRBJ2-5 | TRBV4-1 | CASSQNSGLAGGNQETQYF
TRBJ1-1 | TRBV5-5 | CASSLSGSTQIMNTEAFF
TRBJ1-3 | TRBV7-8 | CASSLGAPGQRSGNTIYF
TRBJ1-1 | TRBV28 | CASSLGWEAFF
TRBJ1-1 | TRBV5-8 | CASSLFQYTEAFF
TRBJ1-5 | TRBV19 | CASSKESNQPQHF